This TCR beta chain stems from a study of blood T cell repertoires in COVID-19. Trimming took off 3 bases at V and 7 bases at J, with 9 bases between the two ends. Per germline, CDR1 KGHDR and CDR2 SFDVKD. The CDR3 is 13 residues long. Only in-frame clones appear in the TCRdb table, and some are missing; sequencing was by immunoSEQ multiplex PCR. Among around 340,000 clones listed, roughly 85% were seen once. The chain couples TRBV24-1 to TRBJ2-1; D is undetermined. The TCR was taken from a woman in her 40s with acute COVID-19. Sequenced input: PBMCs or T cells enriched from blood (not recorded which). In DNA form, the CDR3 reads TGTGCCACCAGTGATCCAAATACAAATGAGCAGTTCTTC. It specifies CATSDPNTNEQFF.